The 5 T cell receptor beta chains reported below all come from one sample, sequenced in a study of cytomegalovirus exposure and HLA in healthy donors. 13 Jbeta primers and 60 Vbeta primers were used for the PCR. The repertoire was sequenced with immunoSEQ multiplex PCR; TCRdb's copy has only in-frame clones and lacks some. This table has some 140,000 clones, over 70% appearing once. Sequenced: PBMCs. The receptors come from a woman under 30 in good health and CMV-seronegative.

The chain uses TRBV4-2 and TRBJ2-3, with 10 positions matching TRBD2. The germline V gene has CDR1 LGHNA and CDR2 YNFKEQ. With V trimmed by 0 bases and J by 8 bases, 5 bases remained unmatched. This CDR3 has 15 residues. Here the CDR3 reads CASSQDLAGVATQYF. DNA for the CDR3: TGTGCCAGCAGCCAAGACCTAGCGGGAGTCGCTACGCAGTATTTT.

V usage is TRBV5-1 and J usage is TRBJ1-1; the D gene is possibly TRBD1 (5 bases). V shed 0 bases and J shed 1 base, with 16 bases lying between them. The CDR3 consists of 17 residues. CDR1 is SGHRS and CDR2 is YFSETQ in the germline V gene. For the CDR3, the DNA is TGCGCCAGCAGCTTGGTTTGGGGCCTGGGTCCGAACACTGAAGCTTTCTTT. Protein sequence: CASSLVWGLGPNTEAFF.

J is TRBJ1-4 and V is TRBV19; D gene ambiguous. The CDR3 loop spans 15 amino acids. The germline gives CDR1 LNHDA, CDR2 SQIVND (reference sequence). Deletions cut 6 bases from V and 3 bases from J, with 14 bases between. The CDR3 region has the DNA TGTGCCAGTAGGCGGACTTTGCCGGCTAATGAAAAACTGTTTTTT. Translation: CASRRTLPANEKLFF.

As regards this clone: The sample carries other DNA sequences with the same CDR3. The rearrangement joins TRBV6-1 to TRBJ1-5; 7 bases map to TRBD1. The CDR3 is 12 residues long. The germline gives CDR1 MNHNS, CDR2 SASEGT. V lost 7 bases to trimming and J lost 6 bases; unmatched junction nucleotides: 3. The CDR3 sequence is CASTGGSQPQHF. The CDR3 DNA sequence: TGTGCCAGCACAGGGGGGAGTCAGCCCCAGCATTTT.

The chain has TRBV19 and TRBJ2-1; weak D call: TRBD2 (6 bases). The CDR3 sequence is 16 residues long. Trimming removed 3 bases from V and 4 bases from J, with 16 bases in between. The germline CDR1 and CDR2 sequences are LNHDA and SQIVND (reference sequence). CDR3 loop: CASSIRGAGMYNEQFF. CDR3 coding DNA: TGTGCCAGTAGTATCCGAGGGGCGGGAATGTACAATGAGCAGTTCTTC.